This is a list of T cell receptor beta chains from one sample in a study of breast tumors, draining lymph nodes, adjacent tissues. TCRdb reanalysed the multiplex PCR reads using MiXCR and keeps one entry per CDR3 protein. The sample consists of some 140,000 distinct CDR3 sequences, 20% to 25% of them appearing once. The material sequenced was axillary lymph node tissue. The receptors originated from a female donor with breast cancer. Some clones in this sample may be carry-over from other donors' samples. The CDR3 runs from the conserved cysteine through the conserved F or W. A D gene is named only where the DNA matches it firmly. Clone size is not always given. Where it is, it says once, few, many or a class for expanded clones.

D gene,clone size,J gene,V gene,CDR3 protein,CDR3 DNA
-,many,TRBJ2-1,TRBV5-1,CASSGDRRNEQFF,TGCGCCAGCAGCGGGGATCGGAGGAATGAGCAGTTCTTC
-,-,TRBJ2-5,TRBV6-5,CASSYGSSYQETQYF,TGTGCCAGCAGTTACGGTTCTAGCTACCAAGAGACCCAGTACTTC
TRBD2,few,TRBJ2-2,TRBV19,CAIGPGLANTGELFF,TGTGCCATAGGCCCAGGACTAGCGAACACCGGGGAGCTGTTTTTT
-,few,TRBJ1-5,TRBV30,CAWSSLGTNNQPQHF,TGTGCCTGGAGTTCATTGGGGACAAACAATCAGCCCCAGCATTTT
-,many,TRBJ2-3,TRBV20-1,CSARLGGPDTQYF,TGCAGTGCTAGACTAGGGGGGCCAGATACGCAGTATTTT
TRBD2,many,TRBJ2-5,TRBV7-9,CASSPLIGGGQETQYF,TGTGCCAGCAGCCCCCTGATCGGGGGGGGGCAAGAGACCCAGTACTTC
-,large,TRBJ1-3,TRBV7-2,CASSSSGSGNTIYF,TGTGCCAGCAGCTCGTCAGGGAGTGGAAACACCATATATTTT
-,many,TRBJ2-2,TRBV6-6,CASSYVEAGELFF,TGTGCCAGCAGTTACGTTGAGGCCGGGGAGCTGTTTTTT
-,few,TRBJ2-1,TRBV5-6,CASTQSVRRAQYNEQFF,TGTGCCAGCACCCAATCCGTTCGGAGGGCCCAGTACAATGAGCAGTTCTTC
TRBD2,many,TRBJ2-1,TRBV6-5,CASSRAGASYNEQFF,TGTGCCAGCAGCCGAGCGGGGGCCTCATACAATGAGCAGTTCTTC
-,many,TRBJ1-4,TRBV20-1,CSAMGANEKLFF,TGCAGTGCTATGGGGGCTAATGAAAAACTGTTTTTT
TRBD2,once,TRBJ2-5,TRBV6-2/TRBV6-3,CASSPWPSSGSSIAPETQYF,TGTGCCAGCAGCCCCTGGCCCTCTAGCGGGAGCTCGATTGCTCCAGAGACCCAGTACTTC
TRBD2,many,TRBJ2-3,TRBV7-2,CASSLEGSMASGSTDTQYF,TGTGCCAGCAGCTTAGAGGGTTCTATGGCTAGCGGGAGTACAGATACGCAGTATTTT
-,many,TRBJ2-5,TRBV28,CASSLPPAGVETQYF,TGTGCCAGCAGTTTGCCCCCTGCAGGGGTGGAGACCCAGTACTTC
-,many,TRBJ2-1,TRBV12-3/TRBV12-4,CASRSGSSRGGQFF,TGTGCCAGCAGGTCCGGCTCCTCACGTGGGGGGCAGTTCTTC
-,-,TRBJ2-5,TRBV5-6,CASSETRHRTGQSETQYF,TGTGCCAGCAGCGAGACTAGACATCGGACAGGTCAAAGCGAGACCCAGTACTTC
TRBD2,many,TRBJ2-1,TRBV15,CATSRGGGLAVDNEQFF,TGTGCCACCAGCCGAGGAGGAGGTCTAGCGGTGGACAATGAGCAGTTCTTC
-,many,TRBJ1-6,TRBV4-1,CASSQVAPGLHF,TGCGCCAGCAGCCAAGTGGCACCGGGCCTCCACTTT
-,many,TRBJ2-1,TRBV10-3,CAISGRDIGNEQFF,TGTGCCATCAGTGGACGGGACATTGGGAATGAGCAGTTCTTC
TRBD2,many,TRBJ2-7,TRBV10-1,CASSRTSGYEQYF,TGCGCCAGCAGTAGGACTAGCGGTTACGAGCAGTACTTC
-,few,TRBJ2-3,TRBV30,CAWSVQGASTDTQYF,TGTGCCTGGAGTGTACAAGGGGCTAGCACAGATACGCAGTATTTT
-,many,TRBJ2-6,TRBV19,CASSTRGAGANVLTF,TGTGCCAGTAGTACAAGGGGCGCTGGGGCCAACGTCCTGACTTTC